One and the same sample provided the 2 T cell receptor beta chains below, sequenced in a study of radiation and T cells in renal cell carcinoma. Using immunoSEQ multiplex PCR, the repertoire was profiled, and TCRdb retains in-frame clones only, with some absent. The table lists about 160,000 clones, 88% of them singletons. The time point was: baseline pretreatment blood. The treatment is: 15 Gy SBRT to primary tumor, nephrectomy 4 weeks later. The material sequenced was blood, taken from a patient whose treatment included radiotherapy and nephrectomy. These receptors came from a woman in her seventies with renal cell carcinoma.

This chain connects TRBV6-6 to TRBJ1-5, with D perhaps TRBD1 (5 bases). The CDR3 extends over 14 amino acids. V was cut by 0 bases and J by 5 bases, with 8 bases left in between. Per the germline V gene, CDR1 is MNHNY and CDR2 is SVGAGI (reference sequence). The chain's CDR3 is CASSYSQGDQPQHF. CDR3 in DNA: TGTGCCAGCAGTTACTCGCAAGGGGATCAGCCCCAGCATTTT.

The V call is TRBV5-1, the J call TRBJ2-3; D is undetermined. CDR3 length equals 11 residues. Germline CDR1 SGHRS, CDR2 YFSETQ. V gave up 5 bases and J gave up 5 bases, with 6 bases separating them. For the CDR3, the DNA is TGCGCCAGCAGTGGAAGAGATACGCAGTATTTT. Translation: CASSGRDTQYF.